The clone carrying this T cell receptor beta chain showed up just once. The antigen is unknown. The entry originates in a study of breast tumors, draining lymph nodes, adjacent tissues. Findings of the study overall: Data only fit, rather than demonstrated, lymph node origin of most tumor T cells. Compared with lymph nodes, tumors were less diverse; compared with nontumor tissue, more. Compared with basal-like, luminal-like tumors shared significantly more repertoire with nontumor tissue. Most tumor T cells seemingly derive from lymph node, then expand in tumor.

This CDR3 region has 13 residues. Per germline, CDR1 SGHTA and CDR2 FQGNSA. Between the trimmed V and J ends, which lost 4 bases and 3 bases, there was a span of 10 bases. In TCRdb, the multiplex PCR reads were re-called with MiXCR into one record per CDR3 protein. The sample has about 9,600 distinct CDR3 sequences, 42% seen once. Specimen: tumor-adjacent breast tissue. The genes are TRBV7-2 and TRBJ2-7; no clear D. The origin of this receptor is a female donor with breast cancer. Some clones in this sample may be carry-over from other donors' samples. Here the CDR3 reads CASSSLSNYEQYF. The CDR3 region has the DNA TGTGCCAGCAGCTCCCTATCCAACTACGAGCAGTACTTC.